This TCR beta chain comes out of a study of blood T cell repertoires in COVID-19. Germline assignment: CDR1 SGDLS and CDR2 YYNGEE. The CDR3 runs to 16 residues. Between the trimmed V and J ends, which lost 0 bases and 8 bases, there was a span of 20 bases. Profiling relied on immunoSEQ multiplex PCR, and the TCRdb table lists in-frame clones only, not all of them. There are 310,000 or so clones in the sample; approximately 90% occur only once, and approximately 4% lies in the top ten. This sequence originates from a woman between 50 and 59 years old with active or convalescent COVID-19. The J gene is TRBJ1-2, the V gene TRBV9, with D possibly matching TRBD1 (5 bases). Input material: peripheral blood. CDR3 nucleotide sequence: TGTGCCAGCAGCGTAGCTGAGAGCGCTGGGACTCACGGCTACACCTTC. Protein: CASSVAESAGTHGYTF.